The clone carrying this T cell receptor beta chain was detected a few times. Its matching antigen is unknown. The data derive from a study of beta chain features in type 1 diabetes. Study overall: All samples together contributed 107,917,701 sorted cells for examination. The study's findings and limits: Fewer insertions but more deletions were seen at VDJ junctions in type 1 diabetes patients. Across all four CD4+ subsets, people with type 1 diabetes showed modestly shorter TCRB CDR3s.

The V and J ends lost 2 bases and 5 bases respectively, with 12 bases between them. The CDR3 has 14 amino acids. The V gene's germline CDR1 is LNHDA and CDR2 SQIVND (reference sequence). What was sequenced were expressed TCRB transcripts, since all of the isolated RNA had been reverse transcribed. About 3.6 million reads per sample on average were obtained from naive, central memory and regulatory T cell samples. Here immunoSEQ multiplex PCR was the method, and the copy in TCRdb shows in-frame clones only, minus some. Altogether hundreds of thousands of clones are present, about an eighth being singletons, with the ten largest covering approximately 0.022%.

This TCR was sampled from a man younger than 35 with type 1 diabetes. The V gene is TRBV19, the J gene TRBJ1-1; TRBD1 might be the D (6 bases). Sequenced input: naive CD4+ T cells from blood. For the CDR3, the DNA is TGTGCCAGTAGTATACCAGGGGCACGGACTGAAGCTTTCTTT. Its protein is CASSIPGARTEAFF.